This entry lists 14 T cell receptor beta chains sequenced from one sample in a study of T cell responses to AZD1222 COVID-19 vaccine. This table comes from immunoSEQ multiplex PCR, and its TCRdb copy is limited to in-frame clones, with some not included. The sample holds 110,000 or so clones, about 91% seen once. This sample comprised peripheral blood, obtained on day 0 of AZD1222 vaccination. The receptors shown here come from an adult in good health.

The V and J genes are TRBV5-4 and TRBJ1-2; D uncertain. This CDR3 has 13 amino acids. V lost 1 base and J 0 bases, leaving 4 bases between the germline ends. The germline CDR1 and CDR2 sequences are SGHNT and YYREEE (reference sequence). The chain's CDR3 is CASSLRANYGYTF. CDR3 sequence (DNA): TGTGCCAGCAGCTTGCGGGCTAACTATGGCTACACCTTC.

The chain employs TRBV6-1 and TRBJ1-1, with 8 bases lining up with TRBD1. Looked up from germline, CDR1 is MNHNS and CDR2 is SASEGT. Unmatched junction bases numbered 4, after V lost 1 base and J lost 6 bases. This CDR3 region has 14 residues. Here the CDR3 DNA reads TGTGCCAGCAGTGAAGACAGGGGGATGGCTGAAGCTTTCTTT. It yields the protein CASSEDRGMAEAFF.

The chain carries TRBV6-5 and TRBJ2-7, with a weak D call TRBD2 (6 bases). CDR1 MNHEY and CDR2 SVGAGI come from the germline V gene. V lost 1 base, J lost 1 base, and 8 bases lay in between. There are 14 residues in the CDR3. CDR3 amino acids: CASSYLGGSYEQYF. CDR3 DNA sequence: TGTGCCAGCAGTTACTTGGGGGGTTCCTACGAGCAGTACTTC.

This CDR3 reads CASSQLGSGRKGGGELFF. For the CDR3, the DNA is TGTGCCAGCAGCCAACTTGGAAGCGGGAGAAAGGGAGGCGGGGAGCTGTTTTTT. V and J are TRBV3-1 (or the pseudogene TRBV3-2) and TRBJ2-2; 8 bases fit TRBD2. Trimming took 2 bases from V and 7 from J; bases not matched to a gene: 15. Germline CDR1 and CDR2: LGHDT and YNNKEL (reference sequence). This CDR3 has 18 residues.

The chain links TRBV28 to TRBJ1-5; 7 positions agree with TRBD1. J was trimmed by 3 bases and V by 6 bases; bases with no gene match: 5. Per the germline V gene, CDR1 is MDHEN and CDR2 is SYDVKM. The CDR3 contains 14 residues. The CDR3 region is CASRVGGYNQPQHF. In DNA, the CDR3 is TGTGCCAGCAGGGTAGGGGGCTACAATCAGCCCCAGCATTTT.

This chain connects TRBV10-3 to TRBJ1-3; D is possibly TRBD1 (5 bases). Germline CDR1 is ENHRY and CDR2 is SYGVKD. The CDR3 is 15 residues long. The germline V and J ends were trimmed by 3 bases and 0 bases, with 9 bases remaining between them. CDR3: CAISEQDNSGNTIYF. DNA of the CDR3: TGTGCCATCAGTGAACAGGATAACTCTGGAAACACCATATATTTT.

Written as DNA, the CDR3 is TGTGCCAGCAGTGAGGGGACAGGGGGATCCTATGGCTACACCTTC. Encoded protein: CASSEGTGGSYGYTF. The rearrangement uses TRBV6-1 and TRBJ1-2, with 11 bases fitting TRBD1. The CDR3 loop spans 15 amino acids. In germline, CDR1 is MNHNS, CDR2 SASEGT. With 3 bases clipped from V and 4 bases from J, the junction kept 4 bases outside the gene matches.

The genes are TRBV19 and TRBJ2-3, with D uncertain. Trimming pared 5 bases from V and 6 bases from J, leaving 9 bases between. Germline loops: CDR1 LNHDA, CDR2 SQIVND (reference sequence). The length of the CDR3 is 12 residues. DNA for the CDR3: TGTGCCAGTAGTCCCCCGGCGGATACGCAGTATTTT. It translates to CASSPPADTQYF.

The V and J genes are TRBV6-5 and TRBJ2-3; TRBD2 aligns across 11 bases. V lost 6 bases and J lost 6; bases outside the gene matches: 5. Per the germline V gene, CDR1 is MNHEY and CDR2 is SVGAGI. CDR3 length equals 14 residues. The CDR3 DNA sequence: TGTGCCAGCAGAACGGGACTAGCGGCCGATACGCAGTATTTT. This encodes CASRTGLAADTQYF.

V is TRBV6-5 and J is TRBJ2-7; D not certain. Germline CDR1 reads MNHEY; CDR2 reads SVGAGI. Trimming left V 7 bases short and J 3 bases short, with 10 bases between. The CDR3 runs 12 residues. The CDR3 coding sequence is TGTGCCAGCATGGGGATGAACTACGAGCAGTACTTC. Translated, it gives CASMGMNYEQYF.

The chain carries TRBV3-1 (or the pseudogene TRBV3-2) and TRBJ2-7, with D uncertain. Germline values: CDR1 LGHDT, CDR2 YNNKEL (reference sequence). Trimming removed 1 base from V and 9 bases from J, with 10 bases in between. CDR3 size: 12 residues. The CDR3 DNA reads as TGTGCCAGCAGCCAAGGGTCGGTCGGGCAGTACTTC. Encoded protein: CASSQGSVGQYF.

The V gene is TRBV10-3, the J gene TRBJ2-7; 7 bases are a match to TRBD2. In germline, CDR1 is ENHRY, CDR2 SYGVKD. The CDR3 is made up of 13 amino acids. Trimming cost V 3 bases and J 6 bases; bases outside gene matches: 5. The CDR3 loop reads CAISDNGEGEQYF. The CDR3 DNA reads as TGTGCCATCAGTGACAACGGGGAGGGCGAGCAGTACTTC.

This clone came up a few times. V is TRBV5-1 and J is TRBJ2-2; D is unclear. The CDR3 contains 16 residues. Germline V gene data show CDR1 as SGHRS and CDR2 as YFSETQ. The ends were cut back, 5 bases at V and 4 bases at J, with 18 bases in the middle. The CDR3 DNA is TGCGCCAGCAGTTGGAGTAGGGCCGGATTCACCGGGGAGCTGTTTTTT. Amino acids: CASSWSRAGFTGELFF.

The J gene is TRBJ1-1, the V gene TRBV7-9; D perhaps matches TRBD1 (5 bases). Trimming left V 7 bases short and J 4 bases short, with 19 bases between. The CDR3 runs 15 residues. Germline CDR1 SEHNR, CDR2 FQNEAQ (reference sequence). In DNA form, the CDR3 reads TGTGCCAGCACCCCCCCGGGGGGACGCGGCACTGAAGCTTTCTTT. Protein product: CASTPPGGRGTEAFF.